This T cell receptor beta chain derives from a study of cytomegalovirus exposure and HLA in healthy donors. At the level of the study: In a previous analysis, approximately 110 million unique TCR beta sequences were found from 150 million to 200 million T cells. Findings of the study overall: Trimming of TCR beta V- and J-genes showed a link, identified in a later analysis, to a missense DCLRE1C variant. A later analysis found TCR association rates differed by HLA locus, highest for DRB1 and lowest for HLA-C.

This clone was seen only a few times. The antigen is undetermined. The CDR3 sequence is 14 residues long. The ends lost 8 bases at V and 2 bases at J; junction bases unmatched: 5. Germline V gives CDR1 MNHEY, CDR2 SVGAGI. The PCR employed 60 Vbeta primers together with 13 Jbeta primers. Data came from immunoSEQ multiplex PCR; TCRdb stores just in-frame clones and leaves some out. The profile shows 150,000 to 200,000 clones, roughly 79% of them singletons. The source material was PBMCs. This sequence originates from a man aged 25 to 40 in good health and CMV-seronegative. The V gene is TRBV6-5, the J gene TRBJ1-3; 8 bases align to TRBD1. The DNA for the CDR3 is TGTGCCAGCCTCGGACAGGGCGCTGGAAACACCATATATTTT. It translates to CASLGQGAGNTIYF.